The clone carrying this T cell receptor beta chain was found a few times. Its antigen remains unidentified. The protocol attached unique molecular identifiers to individual cDNA molecules. MiXCR was run by TCRdb on the 5' RACE reads, yielding one entry per CDR3 protein. The table lists more than 90,000 distinct CDR3 sequences, 8% to 13% of them singletons. The CDR3 loop spans 14 amino acids. V was cut by 6 bases and J by 7 bases, with 18 bases left in between. Germline-derived CDR1 and CDR2 are MNHEY and SVGEGT. These data originate in a study of early T cells in non-severe SARS-CoV-2 infection. Turning to the study itself: It was bulk RNA from unsorted whole blood that was sequenced, and the chains were unpaired. Study-wide points: VDJdb-based annotation leaned toward anti-spike CD8 responses and missed private and CD4 specificities.

The sample consisted of whole blood. The V gene is TRBV6-2 or TRBV6-3, the J gene TRBJ1-2; the D gene is possibly TRBD1 (5 bases). The origin of this receptor is an adult who was a healthcare worker with PCR-confirmed SARS-CoV-2 infection or an uninfected control (not recorded which). The CDR3 nucleotides read TGTGCCAGCAGGAAGATGACAGAGCCGCCTGGCTACACCTTC. This translates into CASRKMTEPPGYTF.